These T cell receptor beta chains were read from a single sample in a study of control samples from healthy donors and cancer patients. Profiling relied on immunoSEQ multiplex PCR, and the TCRdb table lists in-frame clones only, not all of them. The sample has approximately 170,000 clones, around 93% seen once. Material for sequencing was blood. These receptors were taken from a woman between 55 and 75 years old in good health. CDR3s include the opening cysteine and the closing phenylalanine or tryptophan. The D gene is left open where the match is weak. Part of the rows lack a size; the others show once, few, many or a class for expanded clones.

clone_size: NA; v_call: TRBV9; d_call: NA; j_call: TRBJ2-7; cdr3_length: 14; cdr3_nt: TGTGCCAGCAGCCCCAGACAGGAAACCTACGAGCAGTACTTC; cdr3_aa: CASSPRQETYEQYF
clone_size: NA; v_call: TRBV3-1/TRBV3-2; d_call: NA; j_call: TRBJ1-3; cdr3_length: 16; cdr3_nt: TGTGCCAGCAGCCAATACTCACAGGACAACTCAAACACCATATATTTT; cdr3_aa: CASSQYSQDNSNTIYF
clone_size: NA; v_call: TRBV11-2; d_call: NA; j_call: TRBJ1-2; cdr3_length: 15; cdr3_nt: TGTGCCAGCAGCCGACCGGACACCTTTAACTATGGCTACACCTTC; cdr3_aa: CASSRPDTFNYGYTF
clone_size: NA; v_call: TRBV18; d_call: NA; j_call: TRBJ1-1; cdr3_length: 13; cdr3_nt: TGTGCCAGCTCACCTCAGGGTCGGGCTGAAGCTTTCTTT; cdr3_aa: CASSPQGRAEAFF
clone_size: once; v_call: TRBV5-1; d_call: TRBD2; j_call: TRBJ2-5; cdr3_length: 15; cdr3_nt: TGCGCCAGCAGCTTGGGGGTTAGCGGGCAAGAGACCCAGTACTTC; cdr3_aa: CASSLGVSGQETQYF
clone_size: NA; v_call: TRBV3-1/TRBV3-2; d_call: TRBD2; j_call: TRBJ2-5; cdr3_length: 17; cdr3_nt: TGTGCCAGCAGTCGCCTGACTAGCGGGGGGGCCCGAGAGACCCAGTACTTC; cdr3_aa: CASSRLTSGGARETQYF
clone_size: NA; v_call: TRBV2; d_call: NA; j_call: TRBJ1-6; cdr3_length: 16; cdr3_nt: TGTGCCAGCAGTGAAAGGGGCCCTCCCTATAATTCACCCCTCCACTTT; cdr3_aa: CASSERGPPYNSPLHF
clone_size: NA; v_call: TRBV5-5; d_call: NA; j_call: TRBJ2-7; cdr3_length: 14; cdr3_nt: TGTGCCAGCAGCTTCCCAGGGTCGTGGGTTTTGCAGTACTTC; cdr3_aa: CASSFPGSWVLQYF
clone_size: NA; v_call: TRBV4-1; d_call: NA; j_call: TRBJ1-2; cdr3_length: 19; cdr3_nt: TGCGCCAGCAGCCAAGATCTACTCAGGGCCCGACAGACTAACTATGGCTACACCTTC; cdr3_aa: CASSQDLLRARQTNYGYTF
clone_size: NA; v_call: TRBV4-3; d_call: NA; j_call: TRBJ1-4; cdr3_length: 15; cdr3_nt: TGCGCCATCTTTGACCCGGGGCTGGCTAATGAAAAACTGTTTTTT; cdr3_aa: CAIFDPGLANEKLFF
clone_size: NA; v_call: TRBV18; d_call: TRBD1; j_call: TRBJ2-4; cdr3_length: 17; cdr3_nt: TGTGCCAGCTCACCAAGTGGGAGCGGGACAGGGGGCGACATTCAGTACTTC; cdr3_aa: CASSPSGSGTGGDIQYF
clone_size: NA; v_call: TRBV6-5; d_call: TRBD1; j_call: TRBJ1-1; cdr3_length: 15; cdr3_nt: TGTGCCAGCAGTCGGGAAGGGGGCGGGGGCACTGAAGCTTTCTTT; cdr3_aa: CASSREGGGGTEAFF
clone_size: once; v_call: TRBV7-2; d_call: TRBD2; j_call: TRBJ2-7; cdr3_length: 15; cdr3_nt: TGTGCCAGCAGCACTGGACTAGCGGCTTCCTACGAGCAGTACTTC; cdr3_aa: CASSTGLAASYEQYF
clone_size: NA; v_call: TRBV30; d_call: TRBD1; j_call: TRBJ1-6; cdr3_length: 14; cdr3_nt: TGTGCCTGGAGCCAGGGGGCAAGGAATTCACCCCTCCACTTT; cdr3_aa: CAWSQGARNSPLHF
clone_size: NA; v_call: TRBV5-1; d_call: NA; j_call: TRBJ1-3; cdr3_length: 16; cdr3_nt: TGCGCCAGCAGCATCCCGGGCGGGAACAGTGGAAACACCATATATTTT; cdr3_aa: CASSIPGGNSGNTIYF
clone_size: NA; v_call: TRBV6-6; d_call: NA; j_call: TRBJ1-1; cdr3_length: 15; cdr3_nt: TGTGCCAGCAGTTACTCGAGTCAGGGTTACACTGAAGCTTTCTTT; cdr3_aa: CASSYSSQGYTEAFF
clone_size: NA; v_call: TRBV5-1; d_call: NA; j_call: TRBJ2-7; cdr3_length: 17; cdr3_nt: TGCGCCAGCAGCTTGGCTGGATCGCCGAGGAGCTCCTACGAGCAGTACTTC; cdr3_aa: CASSLAGSPRSSYEQYF
clone_size: NA; v_call: TRBV30; d_call: NA; j_call: TRBJ1-2; cdr3_length: 15; cdr3_nt: TGTGCCTGGAGTCCAGACACGGGGGGCCTATATGGCTACACCTTC; cdr3_aa: CAWSPDTGGLYGYTF
clone_size: NA; v_call: TRBV24-1; d_call: NA; j_call: TRBJ1-5; cdr3_length: 13; cdr3_nt: TGTGCCACCCAGGCCGCGGGTAATCAGCCCCAGCATTTT; cdr3_aa: CATQAAGNQPQHF
clone_size: NA; v_call: TRBV11-2; d_call: NA; j_call: TRBJ2-7; cdr3_length: 15; cdr3_nt: TGTGCCAGCAGCTTATTGCAGGGGCCGGGGGACGAGCAGTACTTC; cdr3_aa: CASSLLQGPGDEQYF
clone_size: NA; v_call: TRBV6-6; d_call: NA; j_call: TRBJ1-2; cdr3_length: 15; cdr3_nt: TGTGCCAGCAGTAAACCGGGACGGTCTAACTATGGCTACACCTTC; cdr3_aa: CASSKPGRSNYGYTF
clone_size: NA; v_call: TRBV14; d_call: NA; j_call: TRBJ1-2; cdr3_length: 14; cdr3_nt: TGTGCCAGCAGCCAGACGAGGGGATCCTATGGCTACACCTTC; cdr3_aa: CASSQTRGSYGYTF
clone_size: NA; v_call: TRBV5-5; d_call: NA; j_call: TRBJ1-6; cdr3_length: 16; cdr3_nt: TGTGCCAGCAGCTTGCAATTGGGTTTGAATAATTCACCCCTCCACTTT; cdr3_aa: CASSLQLGLNNSPLHF
clone_size: NA; v_call: TRBV5-4; d_call: TRBD1; j_call: TRBJ1-6; cdr3_length: 15; cdr3_nt: TGTGCCAGCAGCCCCGTGGCAGGGGGAAATTCACCCCTCCACTTT; cdr3_aa: CASSPVAGGNSPLHF
clone_size: NA; v_call: TRBV7-9; d_call: NA; j_call: TRBJ2-7; cdr3_length: 14; cdr3_nt: TGTGCCAGCAGCCCAAGCCAGGGGCCCTACGAGCAGTACTTC; cdr3_aa: CASSPSQGPYEQYF
clone_size: NA; v_call: TRBV30; d_call: NA; j_call: TRBJ1-2; cdr3_length: 13; cdr3_nt: TGTGCCTGGAACCAGGGGATGAGGCTATCCTACACCTTC; cdr3_aa: CAWNQGMRLSYTF
clone_size: NA; v_call: TRBV7-9; d_call: NA; j_call: TRBJ1-4; cdr3_length: 11; cdr3_nt: TGTGCCAGCAGCTCGGTTGAAAAACTGTTTTTT; cdr3_aa: CASSSVEKLFF
clone_size: NA; v_call: TRBV5-1; d_call: TRBD1; j_call: TRBJ2-5; cdr3_length: 17; cdr3_nt: TGCGCCAGCAGCTCTTCCCCGGGACAGGGGAAATCTGAGACCCAGTACTTC; cdr3_aa: CASSSSPGQGKSETQYF
clone_size: once; v_call: TRBV7-2; d_call: TRBD1; j_call: TRBJ1-5; cdr3_length: 15; cdr3_nt: TGTGCCAGCAGCTTAGGGGACAGGGTTGCTCAGCCCCAGCATTTT; cdr3_aa: CASSLGDRVAQPQHF
clone_size: NA; v_call: TRBV7-9; d_call: NA; j_call: TRBJ1-2; cdr3_length: 13; cdr3_nt: TGTGCCAGCAGCTCCGACGTTAACTATGGCTACACCTTC; cdr3_aa: CASSSDVNYGYTF
clone_size: NA; v_call: TRBV19; d_call: TRBD1; j_call: TRBJ2-7; cdr3_length: 14; cdr3_nt: TGTGCCAGTAGTATTCGGGACAGGGGCTACGAGCAGTACTTC; cdr3_aa: CASSIRDRGYEQYF
clone_size: NA; v_call: TRBV30; d_call: NA; j_call: TRBJ1-1; cdr3_length: 17; cdr3_nt: TGTGCCTGGAGTCTACCCCTGGGCCGGGGGTCGAACACTGAAGCTTTCTTT; cdr3_aa: CAWSLPLGRGSNTEAFF
clone_size: NA; v_call: TRBV28; d_call: TRBD1; j_call: TRBJ1-2; cdr3_length: 13; cdr3_nt: TGTGCCAGCAGTTTAACGACAGGGGTCGGCTACACCTTC; cdr3_aa: CASSLTTGVGYTF
clone_size: NA; v_call: TRBV29-1; d_call: TRBD1; j_call: TRBJ1-2; cdr3_length: 13; cdr3_nt: TGCAGCGCCGGACAGGGCATGGACTATGGCTACACCTTC; cdr3_aa: CSAGQGMDYGYTF
clone_size: once; v_call: TRBV3-1/TRBV3-2; d_call: NA; j_call: TRBJ2-5; cdr3_length: 17; cdr3_nt: TGTGCCAGCAGCCGGAGGGGGGGCACAGACCCCCAAGAGACCCAGTACTTC; cdr3_aa: CASSRRGGTDPQETQYF
clone_size: NA; v_call: TRBV12-3/TRBV12-4; d_call: NA; j_call: TRBJ1-2; cdr3_length: 12; cdr3_nt: TGTGCCAGCAGTTTCTCGGAATATGGCTACACCTTC; cdr3_aa: CASSFSEYGYTF
clone_size: NA; v_call: TRBV5-6; d_call: NA; j_call: TRBJ2-3; cdr3_length: 17; cdr3_nt: TGTGCCAGCAGCTTGTCTTGGACAGAGGTATCCACAGATACGCAGTATTTT; cdr3_aa: CASSLSWTEVSTDTQYF
clone_size: NA; v_call: TRBV3-1/TRBV3-2; d_call: TRBD1; j_call: TRBJ2-7; cdr3_length: 13; cdr3_nt: TGTGCCAGTCAAGGAACAGGGGCCGTGGAGCAGTACTTC; cdr3_aa: CASQGTGAVEQYF
clone_size: NA; v_call: TRBV4-1; d_call: TRBD2; j_call: TRBJ2-1; cdr3_length: 16; cdr3_nt: TGCGCCAGCAGCCTGACGCGGGGGGCAGACTACAATGAGCAGTTCTTC; cdr3_aa: CASSLTRGADYNEQFF
clone_size: NA; v_call: TRBV18; d_call: NA; j_call: TRBJ1-3; cdr3_length: 17; cdr3_nt: TGTGCCAGCTCACCAATTTCAATGGCTCCCTCTGGAAACACCATATATTTT; cdr3_aa: CASSPISMAPSGNTIYF
clone_size: NA; v_call: TRBV5-8; d_call: TRBD1; j_call: TRBJ1-2; cdr3_length: 14; cdr3_nt: TGTGCCAGCAGCGTGGGACAGGGAAGTAATGGCTACACCTTC; cdr3_aa: CASSVGQGSNGYTF
clone_size: NA; v_call: TRBV7-8; d_call: TRBD2; j_call: TRBJ2-1; cdr3_length: 15; cdr3_nt: TGTGCCAGCAGCTACTATAGCGGGGGGGACAATGAGCAGTTCTTC; cdr3_aa: CASSYYSGGDNEQFF
clone_size: few; v_call: TRBV2; d_call: NA; j_call: TRBJ1-2; cdr3_length: 15; cdr3_nt: TGTGCCAGCAGTCCCCAGAACGGAGGGAACTATGGCTACACCTTC; cdr3_aa: CASSPQNGGNYGYTF
clone_size: NA; v_call: TRBV6-4; d_call: NA; j_call: TRBJ2-3; cdr3_length: 18; cdr3_nt: TGTGCCATCCTAGGGAGGGGGCTTAAAGTTTTAGGCACAGATACGCAGTATTTT; cdr3_aa: CAILGRGLKVLGTDTQYF
clone_size: NA; v_call: TRBV21-1; d_call: NA; j_call: TRBJ1-5; cdr3_length: 14; cdr3_nt: TGTGCCAGCAGTAGAGCGGATAGGTCAAATCCCCAGCATTTT; cdr3_aa: CASSRADRSNPQHF
clone_size: NA; v_call: TRBV12-3/TRBV12-4; d_call: NA; j_call: TRBJ1-5; cdr3_length: 13; cdr3_nt: TGTGCCAGCAGTTTCCGGACAGATCAGCCCCAGCATTTT; cdr3_aa: CASSFRTDQPQHF
clone_size: NA; v_call: TRBV18; d_call: TRBD1; j_call: TRBJ1-1; cdr3_length: 16; cdr3_nt: TGTGCCAGCTCACCACCAGGGACAGGCCGATACGCTGAAGCTTTCTTT; cdr3_aa: CASSPPGTGRYAEAFF
clone_size: NA; v_call: TRBV7-8; d_call: NA; j_call: TRBJ1-4; cdr3_length: 15; cdr3_nt: TGTGCCAGCAGCCCCCACAGGGACGGGTATGAAAAACTGTTTTTT; cdr3_aa: CASSPHRDGYEKLFF
clone_size: NA; v_call: TRBV4-1; d_call: NA; j_call: TRBJ1-6; cdr3_length: 16; cdr3_nt: TGCGCCAGCAGCCAAGTCGGTCGAGGAAGTAATTCACCCCTCCACTTT; cdr3_aa: CASSQVGRGSNSPLHF
clone_size: NA; v_call: TRBV2; d_call: NA; j_call: TRBJ1-2; cdr3_length: 11; cdr3_nt: TGTGCCAGCTCGGCGAACTATGGCTACACCTTC; cdr3_aa: CASSANYGYTF
clone_size: NA; v_call: TRBV7-2; d_call: TRBD1; j_call: TRBJ1-6; cdr3_length: 14; cdr3_nt: TGTGCCAGCAGCTTAGTGGGACAGGGATCACCCCTCCACTTT; cdr3_aa: CASSLVGQGSPLHF
clone_size: NA; v_call: TRBV12-3/TRBV12-4; d_call: NA; j_call: TRBJ1-3; cdr3_length: 12; cdr3_nt: TGTGCCAGCAGTTTAAAGGCGAACACCATATATTTT; cdr3_aa: CASSLKANTIYF
clone_size: NA; v_call: TRBV2; d_call: NA; j_call: TRBJ1-5; cdr3_length: 14; cdr3_nt: TGTGCCAGCAATGTAGCCAATAGCAATCAGCCCCAGCATTTT; cdr3_aa: CASNVANSNQPQHF